The 7 T cell receptor beta chains given below trace back to one sample, sequenced in a study of T cells in Graves' hyperthyroidism and ophthalmopathy. TCR beta CDR3 region amplification was performed from RNA transcripts. Researchers ran a first-round RT-PCR on the TCR CDR3 using the HTBI primer set. One entry per CDR3 protein, called by TCRdb with MiXCR from the multiplex PCR reads. The sample records 530,000 or so distinct CDR3 sequences, approximately 17% being singletons. The sample consisted of blood. These receptors all stem from a woman under 30 with Graves' ophthalmopathy.

This clonotype was counted only a few times. This chain links TRBV30 with TRBJ1-3; TRBD1 might be the D (5 bases). The ends were cut back, 7 bases at V and 0 bases at J, with 16 bases in the middle. Germline V lookup: CDR1 GTSNPN, CDR2 SVGIG (reference sequence). This CDR3 region has 15 residues. In nucleotides, the CDR3 is TGTGCCTCAATGAGGGGCACCTCCTCTGGAAACACCATATATTTT. This gives the protein CASMRGTSSGNTIYF.

This clonotype was seen many times. The chain recombines TRBV27 with TRBJ1-2; no clear D. Germline loops: CDR1 MNHEY, CDR2 SMNVEV (reference sequence). Trimming left V 2 bases short and J 3 bases short, with 13 bases between. This CDR3 is 15 amino acids long. CDR3 nucleotides: TGTGCCAGCAGTTTAGGAGCCGGCGGCGACTATGGCTACACCTTC. Translated, it gives CASSLGAGGDYGYTF.

This clonotype appeared many times. The chain carries TRBV2 and TRBJ1-1, with D uncertain. V dropped 6 bases and J dropped 1 base, with 18 bases sitting between them. Germline CDR1 and CDR2: SNHLY and FYNNEI. The CDR3 spans 16 residues. CDR3 nucleotide sequence: TGTGCCAGCAGGGTGGGAGTCAGTACAGCGAACACTGAAGCTTTCTTT. It translates to CASRVGVSTANTEAFF.

This clonotype was seen repeatedly, ten times or more. This sequence joins TRBV5-1 and TRBJ1-1, with a weak D call TRBD1 (5 bases). The V end was cut by 10 bases, the J end by 5 bases, with 12 bases between. The V gene's germline CDR1 is SGHRS and CDR2 YFSETQ. The CDR3 length is 11 residues. The CDR3 reads CACSEGTEAFF. CDR3 DNA: TGCGCCTGTTCGGAGGGGACTGAAGCTTTCTTT.

The chain has TRBV11-3 and TRBJ2-5, with D unclear. The V and J ends lost 3 bases and 2 bases respectively, with 10 bases between them. Per germline, CDR1 SGHNT and CDR2 YENEEA. CDR3 length: 14 amino acids. CDR3 protein: CASSLGRRQETQYF. CDR3 sequence (DNA): TGTGCCAGCAGCTTGGGCAGAAGACAAGAGACCCAGTACTTC. The entire variable domain, with the rest obtained from reference TRBV11-3 and TRBJ2-5, is as follows: EAGVVQSPRYKIIEKKQPVAFWCNPISGHNTLYWYLQNLGQGPELLIRYENEEAVDDSQLPKDRFSAERLKGVDSTLKIQPAELGDSAVYLCASSLGRRQETQYFGPGTRLLVL.

CDR3 in DNA: TGTGCCAGCAGCGCGGACACGAGCGTTGGAAACACCATATATTTT. Residues: CASSADTSVGNTIYF. The chain combines TRBV2 with TRBJ1-3, with a possible D match to TRBD1 (5 bases). V was clipped by 6 bases and J by 3 bases, with 15 bases between them. Germline loops: CDR1 SNHLY, CDR2 FYNNEI. This CDR3 is built from 15 residues.

The chain couples TRBV18 to TRBJ1-5; D uncertain. There are 14 residues in the CDR3. CDR1 and CDR2 from the germline V gene are KGHSH and LQKENI. Trimming removed 3 bases from V and 6 bases from J, with 12 bases in between. CDR3 in amino acids: CASSPRREAQPQHF. In DNA, the CDR3 is TGTGCCAGCTCACCTCGGAGAGAAGCTCAGCCCCAGCATTTT.